The 16 T cell receptor beta chains listed next were all sequenced from one sample in a study of T cells in Graves' hyperthyroidism and ophthalmopathy. Amplified regions were TCR beta CDR3 sequences from RNA transcripts. First-round RT-PCR of the TCR CDR3 relied on the HTBI primer set. One entry per CDR3 protein, called by TCRdb with MiXCR from the multiplex PCR reads. The sample contains about 46,000 distinct CDR3 sequences, more than 40% of which appear only once. The sequenced sample consisted of peripheral blood or thyroid tissue (not recorded which). The receptors originated from a woman between 50 and 59 years old with Graves' hyperthyroidism.

Many counts were recorded for this clonotype. The chain employs TRBV7-6 and TRBJ2-7, with TRBD1 matching over 8 bases. V was clipped by 5 bases and J by 3 bases; unmatched bases: 3. Germline loops: CDR1 SGHVS, CDR2 FNYEAQ. The CDR3 contains 13 residues. This chain's CDR3 is CASSRGQGYEQYF. CDR3 nucleotides: TGTGCCAGCAGCAGAGGACAGGGCTACGAGCAGTACTTC.

The rearrangement links TRBV7-2 to TRBJ2-5, with TRBD1 identical over 12 bases. Germline CDR1 SGHTA, CDR2 FQGNSA. Germline trimming cut 6 bases from V and 2 bases from J; bases unmatched to any gene: 13. This CDR3 is 18 amino acids long. This chain's CDR3 is CASSRDRGRVGSQETQYF. The DNA for the CDR3 is TGTGCCAGCAGTCGGGACAGGGGGCGGGTAGGTTCGCAAGAGACCCAGTACTTC. The entire variable domain, with the rest obtained from reference TRBV7-2 and TRBJ2-5, is as follows: GAGVSQSPSNKVTEKGKDVELRCDPISGHTALYWYRQSLGQGLEFLIYFQGNSAPDKSGLPSDRFSAERTGGSVSTLTIQRTQQEDSAVYLCASSRDRGRVGSQETQYFGPGTRLLVL.

This clonotype was recorded only once. The chain carries TRBV29-1 and TRBJ2-7; D remains ambiguous. Germline V lookup: CDR1 SQVTM, CDR2 ANQGSEA. The CDR3 totals 12 residues. V was pared by 3 bases and J by 2 bases, with 8 bases between. CDR3 nucleotide sequence: TGCAGCGTTGAGGGCAATGCCTACGAGCAGTACTTC. Its protein product is CSVEGNAYEQYF.

The J gene is TRBJ2-7, the V gene TRBV20-1; 10 bases map to TRBD1. V lost 6 bases and J lost 1; bases outside the gene matches: 6. This CDR3 is built from 14 residues. Germline-derived CDR1 and CDR2 are DFQATT and SNEGSKA (reference sequence). CDR3 sequence (DNA): TGCAGTGCACGGGACAGGGGACGATCCTACGAGCAGTACTTC. This encodes CSARDRGRSYEQYF.

In its sample, this clonotype was seen many times. J is TRBJ2-7 and V is TRBV6-2 or TRBV6-3, with D hard to call. V lost 5 bases, J lost 2 bases, and 10 bases lay in between. The CDR3 length is 13 residues. Germline assignment: CDR1 MNHEY and CDR2 SVGEGT. CDR3 loop: CASSPRLAYEQYF. The DNA of the CDR3 is TGTGCCAGCAGTCCTCGACTCGCCTACGAGCAGTACTTC.

There are many counts of this clonotype. The V gene is TRBV19, the J gene TRBJ2-5; perhaps TRBD1 as D (5 bases). Germline CDR1 and CDR2: LNHDA and SQIVND (reference sequence). V lost 0 bases and J lost 2, with 7 bases in between. The CDR3 has 14 amino acids. CDR3 amino acids: CASSIENRQETQYF. The CDR3 nucleotides read TGTGCCAGTAGTATAGAGAACAGGCAAGAGACCCAGTACTTC.

At least ten counts were recorded for this clonotype. The rearrangement joins TRBV7-9 to TRBJ2-7, with D perhaps TRBD1 (6 bases). Germline-derived CDR1 and CDR2 are SEHNR and FQNEAQ (reference sequence). The CDR3 is made up of 15 amino acids. The V end lost 5 bases, the J end lost 3 bases, and 17 bases lay between the germline ends. The CDR3 DNA reads TGTGCCAGCAGCCACGACAGGAATCCCAACTACGAGCAGTACTTC. This encodes CASSHDRNPNYEQYF.

This rearrangement joins TRBV29-1 to TRBJ1-1; D might be TRBD1 (6 bases). CDR1 is SQVTM, CDR2 ANQGSEA, per germline. V lost 6 bases, J lost 0 bases, and 11 bases lay in between. This CDR3 region has 13 residues. In DNA, the CDR3 is TGCAGCGTGGATGACAGGATGAACACTGAAGCTTTCTTT. As protein: CSVDDRMNTEAFF.

This clonotype was observed at least ten times. The gene calls are TRBV6-5 and TRBJ1-2; TRBD1 agrees at 9 bases. The CDR3 has 13 residues. In germline, CDR1 is MNHEY, CDR2 SVGAGI. V was pared by 6 bases and J by 4 bases, with 3 bases of the junction left unmatched. The CDR3 nucleotides read TGTGCCAGCAGAGGACAGGGGACCTATGGCTACACCTTC. It codes for CASRGQGTYGYTF.

The rearrangement joins TRBV24-1 to TRBJ1-5; no definite D call. CDR1 and CDR2 from the germline V gene are KGHDR and SFDVKD. This CDR3 has 12 amino acids. V lost 2 bases and J lost 5, with 3 bases in between. This CDR3 reads CATSDSDQPQHF. CDR3 nucleotides: TGTGCCACCAGTGATTCTGATCAGCCCCAGCATTTT.

The V call is TRBV28, the J call TRBJ2-7; 8 bases map to TRBD1. CDR3 length: 15 residues. With 4 bases clipped from V and 7 bases from J, the junction kept 12 bases outside the gene matches. CDR1 is MDHEN and CDR2 is SYDVKM in the germline V gene. The CDR3 sequence is CASSSPGTGPWEQYF. CDR3 coding DNA: TGTGCCAGCAGTTCTCCCGGGACAGGTCCCTGGGAGCAGTACTTC.

At least ten counts were recorded for this clonotype. The chain couples TRBV29-1 to TRBJ1-1; D may be TRBD1 (5 bases). V dropped 5 bases and J dropped 1 base, with 14 bases sitting between them. This CDR3 contains 14 residues. Germline CDR1 and CDR2: SQVTM and ANQGSEA. The CDR3 DNA reads TGCAGCGTTACCCCAGGGCTTTCGAACACTGAAGCTTTCTTT. Protein: CSVTPGLSNTEAFF.

The rearrangement uses TRBV10-1 and TRBJ2-5; D remains ambiguous. CDR3 size: 13 residues. Germline CDR1 is WNHNN and CDR2 is SYGVQD (reference sequence). With 3 bases removed from V and 4 bases from J, the gap between germline ends came to 9 bases. The CDR3 loop reads CASSDGRGETQYF. CDR3 coding DNA: TGCGCCAGCAGTGATGGCAGAGGAGAGACCCAGTACTTC.

The table lists this clonotype with many counts. This chain connects TRBV6-5 to TRBJ1-6; TRBD1 aligns across 7 bases. Trimming cost V 2 bases and J 10 bases; bases outside gene matches: 8. Germline V gene sequence: CDR1 MNHEY, CDR2 SVGAGI. The CDR3 is made up of 15 amino acids. This CDR3 reads CASSYNRGVSSPLHF. Here the CDR3 DNA reads TGTGCCAGCAGTTACAACAGGGGAGTATCCTCACCCCTCCACTTT.

This clonotype has only one observation. Its ends do not fully match the called genes, so a read error is possible. CDR3 amino acids: CASSFLPLAGPFGGDF. Written as DNA, the CDR3 is TGCGCCAGCAGCTTCCTTCCCCTAGCGGGGCCTTTTGGGGGGGACTTC. The V and J genes are TRBV5-1 and TRBJ2-7; 9 bases map to TRBD2. Germline loops: CDR1 SGHRS, CDR2 YFSETQ. The CDR3 runs 16 residues.

The J gene is TRBJ2-2, the V gene TRBV6-1; D remains ambiguous. V was trimmed by 8 bases and J by 7 bases, leaving 8 bases between them. Germline loops: CDR1 MNHNS, CDR2 SASEGT. The CDR3 runs to 11 residues. The CDR3 loop reads CASAGDGELFF. Written as DNA, the CDR3 is TGTGCCAGCGCTGGGGACGGGGAGCTGTTTTTT.